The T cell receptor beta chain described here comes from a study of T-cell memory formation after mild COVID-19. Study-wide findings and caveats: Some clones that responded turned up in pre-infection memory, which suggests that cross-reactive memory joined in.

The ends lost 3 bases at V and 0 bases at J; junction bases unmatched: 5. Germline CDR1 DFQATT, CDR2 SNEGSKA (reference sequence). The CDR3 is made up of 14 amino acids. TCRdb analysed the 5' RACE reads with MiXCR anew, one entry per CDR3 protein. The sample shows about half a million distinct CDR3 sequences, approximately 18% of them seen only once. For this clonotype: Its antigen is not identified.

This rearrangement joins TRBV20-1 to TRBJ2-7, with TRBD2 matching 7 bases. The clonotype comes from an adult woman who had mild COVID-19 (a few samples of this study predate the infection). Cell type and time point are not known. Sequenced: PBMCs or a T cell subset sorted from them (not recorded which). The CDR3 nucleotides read TGCAGTGCTAGTCTCGGCGGGAGCTCCTACGAGCAGTACTTC. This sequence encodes CSASLGGSSYEQYF.